This entry is about one T cell receptor (beta chain). In its sample, this clone was seen many times. No antigen is known for it. It has no much larger one-base neighbor in the sample; base qualities were not kept. A single peripheral blood draw of 95 to 150 mL on average was collected from each donor into heparinised tubes. A BD FACSAria II was used to sort naive, central memory, regulatory and stem cell-like memory CD4+ T cells with a panel that included CD45RO, CCR7, CD25, CD127, CD95 and CD27. A purity above 95% was achieved for all sorted populations. Right away, PBMCs were isolated by Lymphoprep density gradient centrifugation and were stained directly, with no culture step. So that batch effects would be minimized, each experiment stained and sorted samples in pairs, pairing one healthy donor with one patient. All of the isolated RNA was reverse transcribed with the High Capacity cDNA Reverse Transcription Kit, so expressed TCRB transcripts were sequenced. Naive, central memory and regulatory T cell samples underwent deep immunoSEQ sequencing, averaging roughly 3.4 million total reads per sample. Sorted cells were lysed in RLT buffer, and RNA was extracted using DNase-treated RNeasy Micro or Mini kits according to cell number. Each cell subset was processed on its own to prevent cross-contamination, while patient and healthy donor samples were processed together. TCRB sequences were amplified from cDNA with the immunoSEQ multiplex PCR, producing 87-bp fragments spanning the CDR3 region. The amplicons were sequenced using the Illumina HiSeq platform. In the source study's methods: Synthetic template baselines were used to correct PCR bias computationally, reads within Hamming distance 2 were collapsed, and singletons that could not be merged were discarded. By aligning reads against IMGT, V, D and J genes, CDR3 length, and insertions or deletions at six rearrangement sites were assigned. Within each subset, clonotype counts were normalized to sorted cell number, and only after that were true diversity and Gini coefficients computed with the tcR R package. Repertoire sharing was quantified using the overlap coefficient calculated on TCRB nucleotide sequences. This immuneACCESS table, as held by TCRdb, lists in-frame sequences with V and J called but not all clones. Of the missing ones, under half trace to an unresolved V gene in checked studies; the others have no known cause. V, J and clone size are taken as reported in that table, and D and trimming were inferred from the DNA itself. The sample table lists some 150,000 clones, 9% to 10% of them with a count of one. Clones ranked in the top ten supply 0.55% to 0.75% of the sample.

The cysteine opens and the phenylalanine closes a CDR3 of 13 amino acids. This entry keeps only the CDR3 DNA: 39 bases, framed from base 1. The V and J ends are trimmed by 6 bases and 4 bases, leaving 12 bases between them. Taken from the germline V gene (reference sequence), the CDR1 and CDR2 loops are SEHNR and FQNEAQ. These data originate in a study of beta chain features in type 1 diabetes (dated by TCRdb to 2017 to 2018). For the wider study: Mean age, gender distribution, total cell number and subset yield were not different between patients and healthy donors. A total of over 90,000,000 sorted cells were examined across all samples, and a strong correlation was observed between cell number per subset and RNA yield. The study compared TCRB repertoires of sorted circulating CD4+ T cell subsets between recently diagnosed type 1 diabetes patients and matched healthy donors. Regulatory and stem cell-like memory subsets were obtained from only 8 patients and roughly 8 healthy donors, while naive and central memory subsets were obtained from all 30 or so donors.

The full study reports these points: Because small numbers of individuals were included in the HLA sub-analyses, any influence of HLA type on TCRB rearrangement was left unresolved. A moderate but significant shortening of TCRB CDR3 length was observed in type 1 diabetes patients in all four CD4+ subsets. Naive, central memory and regulatory TCRB repertoires appeared to be more similar among patients than among healthy donors. Because cDNA was sequenced instead of genomic DNA, activated cells with high expression could be over-represented, although the groups did not differ in activation or CD3 levels. Fewer insertions and more nucleotide deletions at VDJ recombination sites were observed in patients with type 1 diabetes, implying thymic rearrangement abnormalities. Shorter templates might be favored by PCR, yet because patient and control samples were amplified and corrected together, any such skew would affect both groups equally.

In this chain, TRBV7-9 is recombined with TRBJ1-1, with the D gene not clear enough to name. Sequenced material: central memory CD4+ T cells from blood. This receptor was taken from a woman aged 40 to 50 in good health. CDR3 reads: CASSEDGLTEAFF. The DNA sequence is given as TGTGCCAGCAGTGAAGATGGGCTCACTGAAGCTTTCTTT. The full variable domain, completed from the reference TRBV7-9 and TRBJ1-1 proteins outside the CDR3, reads DTGVSQNPRHKITKRGQNVTFRCDPISEHNRLYWYRQTLGQGPEFLTYFQNEAQLEKSRLLSDRFSAERPKGSFSTLEIQRTEQGDSAMYLCASSEDGLTEAFFGQGTRLTVV.